The 28 T cell receptor beta chains below were found in one sample sequenced in a study of response to subunit inactivated influenza vaccine. Using its own MiXCR run on the RT-PCR reads, TCRdb lists one record per CDR3 protein. Here the sample spans fewer than 550,000 distinct CDR3 sequences, roughly 23% being singletons. Sequenced material: CD4+ T cells sorted from PBMCs, taken 5 days after vaccination. The receptor set was obtained from a middle-aged man who received an inactivated influenza vaccine.

This clonotype was picked up a small number of times. This chain uses TRBV20-1 with TRBJ1-1; D is unresolved. The CDR3 is 15 residues long. Germline V gives CDR1 DFQATT, CDR2 SNEGSKA (reference sequence). V gave up 4 bases and J gave up 1 base, with 16 bases separating them. The CDR3 nucleotides are TGCAGTGCTAAAGACGTGCTAGGCCGGAACACTGAAGCTTTCTTT. This codes for CSAKDVLGRNTEAFF.

This clonotype was observed a few times. The J gene is TRBJ2-5, the V gene TRBV15; 9 bases fit TRBD1. The V gene's germline CDR1 is LNHNV and CDR2 YYDKDF (reference sequence). J gave up 3 bases and V 1 base, and 3 bases lay outside the gene matches. The CDR3 is made up of 15 amino acids. The CDR3 coding sequence is TGTGCCACCAGCAGAGGCGGACAGGGGAAAGAGACCCAGTACTTC. This translates into CATSRGGQGKETQYF.

The V and J genes are TRBV7-9 and TRBJ2-7, with D possibly TRBD2 on 6 matching bases. Germline V gene sequence: CDR1 SEHNR, CDR2 FQNEAQ (reference sequence). Between the trimmed V and J ends, which lost 4 bases and 3 bases, there was a span of 16 bases. The CDR3 totals 15 residues. The CDR3 region has the DNA TGTGCCAGCAGCTCCCAGCGGGTGTCCCACTACGAGCAGTACTTC. It encodes CASSSQRVSHYEQYF. The full variable domain, its missing parts supplied by reference TRBV7-9 and TRBJ2-7, is DTGVSQNPRHKITKRGQNVTFRCDPISEHNRLYWYRQTLGQGPEFLTYFQNEAQLEKSRLLSDRFSAERPKGSFSTLEIQRTEQGDSAMYLCASSSQRVSHYEQYFGPGTRLTVT.

The V gene is TRBV20-1, the J gene TRBJ2-3, with TRBD1 identical over 7 bases. With 0 bases clipped from V and 4 bases from J, the junction kept 7 bases outside the gene matches. Per germline, CDR1 DFQATT and CDR2 SNEGSKA (reference sequence). This CDR3 has 15 amino acids. The CDR3 region is CSARDGTVAADTQYF. DNA of the CDR3: TGCAGTGCTAGAGATGGGACAGTGGCGGCAGATACGCAGTATTTT.

This clonotype was counted a few times. V usage is TRBV4-2 and J usage is TRBJ2-5; 7 bases fit TRBD2. The ends lost 6 bases at V and 5 bases at J; junction bases unmatched: 6. CDR3 length: 13 residues. The germline V gene has CDR1 LGHNA and CDR2 YNFKEQ. CDR3 DNA sequence: TGTGCCAGCAGGCTAAGCGGGGAGGAGACCCAGTACTTC. As protein: CASRLSGEETQYF.

This sequence joins TRBV7-2 and TRBJ2-5; a possible D gene is TRBD1 (5 bases). The CDR3 consists of 14 residues. The V end lost 5 bases, the J end lost 1 base, and 11 bases lay between the germline ends. The germline CDR1 and CDR2 sequences are SGHTA and FQGNSA. CDR3 protein: CASSPWGLQETQYF. The CDR3, as DNA: TGTGCCAGCAGCCCCTGGGGCCTCCAAGAGACCCAGTACTTC.

The chain couples TRBV18 to TRBJ1-4; maybe TRBD1 (5 bases). The length of the CDR3 is 14 residues. Germline V gene sequence: CDR1 KGHSH, CDR2 LQKENI. V shed 0 bases and J shed 7 bases, with 9 bases lying between them. CDR3 coding DNA: TGTGCCAGCTCACCACCAGGGGCACTTGAAAAACTGTTTTTT. This sequence encodes CASSPPGALEKLFF.

This clonotype has just a few counts. The V call is TRBV7-9, the J call TRBJ2-6; a weak D match, TRBD2 (5 bases). The CDR3 totals 16 residues. V was cut by 11 bases and J by 0 bases, with 17 bases left in between. Germline lookup yields CDR1 SEHNR and CDR2 FQNEAQ (reference sequence). The DNA of the CDR3 is TGTGCCCCCGAGACTACCAGGAGCTCTGGGGCCAACGTCCTGACTTTC. Amino acids: CAPETTRSSGANVLTF. The whole variable domain, remainder taken from reference TRBV7-9 and TRBJ2-6, is DTGVSQNPRHKITKRGQNVTFRCDPISEHNRLYWYRQTLGQGPEFLTYFQNEAQLEKSRLLSDRFSAERPKGSFSTLEIQRTEQGDSAMYLCAPETTRSSGANVLTFGAGSRLTVL.

This clonotype came up a few times. This rearrangement joins TRBV12-3 or TRBV12-4 to TRBJ1-6, with D perhaps matching TRBD1 (5 bases). V lost 3 bases to trimming and J lost 9 bases, with 12 bases between them. The length of the CDR3 is 14 residues. The CDR3 protein is CASSLLRGGSPLHF. As DNA, the CDR3 is TGTGCCAGCAGTTTGTTGAGGGGAGGTTCACCCCTCCACTTT.

This chain connects TRBV5-1 to TRBJ1-2; D remains unclear. In germline, CDR1 is SGHRS, CDR2 YFSETQ. The V and J ends lost 4 bases and 0 bases respectively, with 10 bases between them. The CDR3 length is 14 residues. The CDR3 coding sequence is TGCGCCAGCAGCGAGGGAATATCTAACTATGGCTACACCTTC. The encoded protein is CASSEGISNYGYTF. Variable domain in full (rest from reference TRBV5-1 and TRBJ1-2): KAGVTQTPRYLIKTRGQQVTLSCSPISGHRSVSWYQQTPGQGLQFLFEYFSETQRNKGNFPGRFSGRQFSNSRSEMNVSTLELGDSALYLCASSEGISNYGYTFGSGTRLTVV.

The rearrangement joins TRBV7-2 to TRBJ2-1, with 7 bases fitting TRBD1. CDR3 length equals 13 residues. The germline gives CDR1 SGHTA, CDR2 FQGNSA. Trimming took 4 bases from V and 6 from J; bases not matched to a gene: 3. The CDR3: CASSSTGTNEQFF. CDR3 DNA sequence: TGTGCCAGCAGCTCGACAGGGACCAATGAGCAGTTCTTC.

This clonotype was seen a handful of times. The chain couples TRBV12-3 or TRBV12-4 to TRBJ1-1; D gene unclear. V lost 6 bases to trimming and J lost 11 bases, with 13 bases between them. The CDR3 runs to 11 residues. The CDR3 here is CASRAFRRAFF. As DNA, the CDR3 is TGTGCCAGCAGGGCTTTTCGGCGGGCTTTCTTT.

The genes are TRBV9 and TRBJ2-7; 8 bases align to TRBD1. The trim removed 5 bases at V and 5 bases at J, leaving 6 bases unmatched. The germline V gene has CDR1 SGDLS and CDR2 YYNGEE. The CDR3 extends over 13 amino acids. CDR3: CASSIGQGDEQYF. The CDR3 nucleotides read TGTGCCAGCAGTATAGGACAGGGCGACGAGCAGTACTTC. Based on the CDR3 plus reference TRBV9 and TRBJ2-7, the full variable domain is DSGVTQTPKHLITATGQRVTLRCSPRSGDLSVYWYQQSLDQGLQFLIQYYNGEERAKGNILERFSAQQFPDLHSELNLSSLELGDSALYFCASSIGQGDEQYFGPGTRLTVT.

The CDR3 region has the DNA TGTGCCAGCAGTCCCCACCGTAGCAATCAGCCCCAGCATTTT. It is translated as CASSPHRSNQPQHF. This chain connects TRBV12-3 or TRBV12-4 to TRBJ1-5, with unresolved D. CDR3 size: 14 residues. V was cut by 5 bases and J by 0 bases, with 8 bases left in between.

The chain recombines TRBV11-2 with TRBJ2-4, with D unresolved. V lost 5 bases, J lost 3 bases, and 26 bases lay in between. The germline V gene has CDR1 SGHAT and CDR2 FQNNGV. This CDR3 comprises 19 residues. The CDR3: CASSLNPALFGVVKNIQYF. The CDR3, as DNA: TGTGCCAGCAGCCTCAACCCCGCTCTATTTGGGGTGGTCAAAAACATTCAGTACTTC.

The rearrangement joins TRBV27 to TRBJ2-2; perhaps TRBD2 as D (5 bases). Germline V gives CDR1 MNHEY, CDR2 SMNVEV (reference sequence). CDR3 length equals 19 residues. Trimming removed 6 bases from V and 4 bases from J, with 27 bases in between. Here the CDR3 DNA reads TGTGCCAGCAGCCTCAGGCGATGGGAGAAAGGTGGTTTCACCGGGGAGCTGTTTTTT. It codes for CASSLRRWEKGGFTGELFF.

The chain links TRBV12-5 to TRBJ2-3; either TRBD1 or TRBD2 may supply D (5 bases each). Between the trimmed V and J ends, which lost 5 bases and 4 bases, there was a span of 16 bases. The germline V gene has CDR1 LGHNT and CDR2 FRNRAP. The CDR3 covers 15 residues. CDR3 protein: CASGPDLLGADTQYF. CDR3 nucleotide sequence: TGTGCTAGTGGTCCGGACTTACTAGGGGCAGATACGCAGTATTTT.

This clonotype was detected a few times. V gene TRBV3-1 combines with J gene TRBJ1-2; a possible D gene is TRBD1 (6 bases). This CDR3 contains 15 residues. V was clipped by 0 bases and J by 2 bases, with 10 bases between them. Germline V gene lookup returns CDR1 LGHDT and CDR2 YNNKEL (reference sequence). CDR3 loop: CASSQELGANYGYTF. The CDR3 DNA is TGTGCCAGCAGCCAAGAGCTGGGGGCAAACTATGGCTACACCTTC.

The chain combines TRBV30 with TRBJ2-3, with 11 positions matching TRBD2. The V gene's germline CDR1 is GTSNPN and CDR2 SVGIG (reference sequence). This CDR3 is built from 15 residues. V shed 1 base and J 5 bases; nucleotides not matched to a gene: 5. As DNA, the CDR3 is TGTGCCTGGAGTGGTCTAGCGGGGGGACGAGATACGCAGTATTTT. It codes for CAWSGLAGGRDTQYF.

The rearrangement links TRBV7-2 to TRBJ2-3; 7 bases align to TRBD2. The junction had 5 bases not matched to a gene; V was cut back by 3 bases and J by 2 bases. The CDR3 runs to 15 residues. The germline gives CDR1 SGHTA, CDR2 FQGNSA. This CDR3 is CASSFQRGYTDTQYF. In DNA form, the CDR3 reads TGTGCCAGCAGCTTCCAGCGGGGATACACAGATACGCAGTATTTT. Variable domain in full (rest from reference TRBV7-2 and TRBJ2-3): GAGVSQSPSNKVTEKGKDVELRCDPISGHTALYWYRQSLGQGLEFLIYFQGNSAPDKSGLPSDRFSAERTGGSVSTLTIQRTQQEDSAVYLCASSFQRGYTDTQYFGPGTRLTVL.

This clonotype has a handful of counts. The V and J genes are TRBV7-2 and TRBJ2-2; TRBD2 matches 9 bases. The CDR3 length is 16 residues. In germline, CDR1 is SGHTA, CDR2 FQGNSA. Trimming at V came to 3 bases and at J to 2 bases, leaving 4 bases not matched to a gene. The CDR3 region is CASSFSGGQNTGELFF. CDR3 sequence (DNA): TGTGCCAGCAGCTTCAGCGGGGGGCAAAACACCGGGGAGCTGTTTTTT.

The chain has TRBV10-3 and TRBJ2-3; 7 bases agree with TRBD1. This CDR3 is 15 amino acids long. V was clipped by 6 bases and J by 1 base; unmatched bases: 7. Germline V CDR1 and CDR2: ENHRY, SYGVKD. CDR3 in DNA: TGTGCCATCAGCAGACAGGGTGTGGGCACAGATACGCAGTATTTT. Encoded protein: CAISRQGVGTDTQYF.

CDR3 nucleotides: TGTGCCAGCTCACTGCAGGGGGCGCAGTATGGCTACACCTTC. This codes for CASSLQGAQYGYTF. The chain combines TRBV7-9 with TRBJ1-2; TRBD1 aligns across 8 bases. Germline CDR1 and CDR2: SEHNR and FQNEAQ (reference sequence). With V trimmed by 8 bases and J by 5 bases, 10 bases remained unmatched. The CDR3 covers 14 residues.

J is TRBJ1-6 and V is TRBV9; a weak D match, TRBD1 (5 bases). The ends were cut back, 2 bases at V and 9 bases at J, with 9 bases in the middle. Germline V lookup: CDR1 SGDLS, CDR2 YYNGEE. The CDR3 spans 13 residues. The CDR3, as DNA: TGTGCCAGCAGCGTGGGGGGGGGTTCACCCCTCCACTTT. As protein: CASSVGGGSPLHF.

V is TRBV4-2 and J is TRBJ2-5; 12 bases match TRBD2. The CDR3 totals 17 residues. After removal of 4 bases from V and 0 bases from J, the junction contained 6 bases not matched to a gene. Germline-derived CDR1 and CDR2 are LGHNA and YNFKEQ. CDR3 sequence (DNA): TGTGCCAGCAGCCCTAGCGGGGGGGCATTGTACCAAGAGACCCAGTACTTC. Its protein product is CASSPSGGALYQETQYF.

This clonotype was counted a few times. The chain has TRBV20-1 and TRBJ2-2; no clear D. V was clipped by 5 bases and J by 4 bases, with 14 bases between them. The germline V gene has CDR1 DFQATT and CDR2 SNEGSKA (reference sequence). This CDR3 region has 14 residues. CDR3 coding DNA: TGCAGTGCTCGATACTCCACGGCCACCGGGGAGCTGTTTTTT. Translating it yields CSARYSTATGELFF.

The rearrangement joins TRBV28 to TRBJ2-3; D is uncertain. Germline CDR1 MDHEN, CDR2 SYDVKM. V dropped 3 bases and J dropped 0 bases, with 7 bases sitting between them. This CDR3 is built from 14 residues. The CDR3 protein is CASSFAPSTDTQYF. The CDR3 DNA sequence: TGTGCCAGCAGTTTTGCCCCAAGCACAGATACGCAGTATTTT. Filled out from reference TRBV28 and TRBJ2-3, the complete variable domain reads DVKVTQSSRYLVKRTGEKVFLECVQDMDHENMFWYRQDPGLGLRLIYFSYDVKMKEKGDIPEGYSVSREKKERFSLILESASTNQTSMYLCASSFAPSTDTQYFGPGTRLTVL.

J is TRBJ2-3 and V is TRBV20-1; D is unclear. Germline V lookup: CDR1 DFQATT, CDR2 SNEGSKA (reference sequence). CDR3 length: 13 amino acids. Trimming removed 7 bases at V and 2 bases at J, with 13 bases between. The chain's CDR3 is CSVPLVPTDTQYF. The CDR3 nucleotides read TGCAGTGTCCCCCTCGTTCCCACAGATACGCAGTATTTT.